This passage covers 27 T cell receptor beta chains from one sample sequenced in a study of cytomegalovirus exposure and HLA in healthy donors. The PCR made use of 60 Vbeta and 13 Jbeta primers. Profiled with immunoSEQ multiplex PCR; TCRdb holds only in-frame clones, not every one. The sample lists around 150,000 clones, approximately 81% occurring once. The sequenced material came from PBMCs. These receptors all stem from a man aged 18 to 30 in good health and CMV-seronegative.

The DNA of the CDR3 is TGTGCCAGTAGTATAGATGCAGGGGGGCCCACTGAAGCTTTCTTT. It is translated as CASSIDAGGPTEAFF. This chain joins TRBV19 and TRBJ1-1; 7 bases align to TRBD1. V lost 0 bases and J lost 4; bases outside the gene matches: 5. The CDR3 contains 15 residues. Looked up from germline, CDR1 is LNHDA and CDR2 is SQIVND (reference sequence).

The chain employs TRBV20-1 and TRBJ2-5; D ambiguous. The DNA matches TRBJ2-7 better at its end, which makes the J call doubtful. In germline, CDR1 is DFQATT, CDR2 SNEGSKA (reference sequence). This CDR3 region has 11 residues. The CDR3 DNA sequence: TGCAGTGCTAGAGAAGCTTACGAGCAGTACTTC. Its translation: CSAREAYEQYF.

The rearrangement uses TRBV5-6 and TRBJ2-7; 10 nucleotides agree with TRBD2. With 10 bases clipped from V and 2 bases from J, the junction kept 18 bases outside the gene matches. The CDR3 spans 17 residues. Germline-derived CDR1 and CDR2 are SGHDT and YYEEEE. The CDR3 nucleotides read TGTGCCTCCAACCCCTCCTCGGGTGGACTAGCGGCCTACGAGCAGTACTTC. Amino acids: CASNPSSGGLAAYEQYF.

This chain connects TRBV5-1 to TRBJ2-5; D call uncertain. V was trimmed by 4 bases and J by 2 bases, leaving 9 bases between them. The CDR3 consists of 13 residues. Per the germline V gene, CDR1 is SGHRS and CDR2 is YFSETQ. The CDR3 region has the DNA TGCGCCAGCAGCATCGGGTTACAAGAGACCCAGTACTTC. Encoded protein: CASSIGLQETQYF. Using reference TRBV5-1 and TRBJ2-5 for the parts outside the CDR3, the full variable domain is KAGVTQTPRYLIKTRGQQVTLSCSPISGHRSVSWYQQTPGQGLQFLFEYFSETQRNKGNFPGRFSGRQFSNSRSEMNVSTLELGDSALYLCASSIGLQETQYFGPGTRLLVL.

The chain employs TRBV12-1 and TRBJ1-2; the table's D call of TRBD1 was not tested on the DNA. TRBV12-1 is annotated as a pseudogene. This CDR3 is built from 16 residues. Written as DNA, the CDR3 is TGTGCCAGCAGACCCGGGACAGGGGCGTCAACGTATGGCTACACCTTC. It translates to CASRPGTGASTYGYTF.

This clone showed up just once. V usage is TRBV2 and J usage is TRBJ2-1; D ambiguous. This CDR3 comprises 14 residues. Between the trimmed V and J ends, which lost 0 bases and 10 bases, there was a span of 13 bases. Germline V gives CDR1 SNHLY, CDR2 FYNNEI. The CDR3 DNA reads TGTGCCAGCAGTGAAGCGCTTAGGTCACTAGAGCAGTTCTTC. Translating it yields CASSEALRSLEQFF.

CDR3 bases: TGTGCCATCACTGTCTACAATGAGCAGTTCTTC. Protein product: CAITVYNEQFF. The rearrangement uses TRBV10-3 and TRBJ2-1; D remains ambiguous. The V and J ends lost 7 bases and 3 bases respectively, with 4 bases between them. The V gene's germline CDR1 is ENHRY and CDR2 SYGVKD. The length of the CDR3 is 11 residues.

In its sample, this clone was seen once. CDR3: CAISSDRVSLGKETQYF. CDR3 coding DNA: TGTGCCATCAGCTCTGACAGAGTATCGCTTGGTAAAGAGACCCAGTACTTC. The chain recombines TRBV10-3 with TRBJ2-5; D is perhaps TRBD1 (5 bases). V lost 6 bases, J lost 3 bases, and 23 bases lay in between. In germline, CDR1 is ENHRY, CDR2 SYGVKD. The CDR3 contains 17 residues.

This clone was observed a few times. The chain joins TRBV5-1 to TRBJ2-5; TRBD2 matches 11 bases. The CDR3 totals 16 residues. The ends lost 0 bases at V and 2 bases at J; junction bases unmatched: 3. Germline V gene lookup returns CDR1 SGHRS and CDR2 YFSETQ. Written as DNA, the CDR3 is TGCGCCAGCAGCTTGGCGCCTAGCGGGGGGCAAGAGACCCAGTACTTC. Protein sequence: CASSLAPSGGQETQYF.

V is TRBV7-9 and J is TRBJ2-5, with TRBD1 matching over 7 bases. The J call is in doubt because the DNA end fits TRBJ2-7 better. Germline CDR1 and CDR2: SEHNR and FQNEAQ (reference sequence). The CDR3 runs 15 residues. The CDR3 DNA reads TGTGCCAGCAGTCTGGACAGGCGATCTTCCTACGAGCAGTACTTC. This sequence encodes CASSLDRRSSYEQYF.

The chain employs TRBV7-3 and TRBJ2-3; a possible D gene is TRBD2 (6 bases). This CDR3 has 13 amino acids. The V end was cut by 4 bases, the J end by 6 bases, with 11 bases between. The germline V gene has CDR1 SGHTA and CDR2 FQGTGA. The CDR3 DNA sequence: TGTGCCAGCAGCTCATCTAGCGCGGATACGCAGTATTTT. The encoded protein is CASSSSSADTQYF.

This clone was observed once. The rearrangement joins TRBV7-6 to TRBJ1-1; TRBD1 agrees at 8 bases. CDR3 size: 15 residues. Trimming removed 4 bases from V and 1 base from J; junction bases left unmatched: 5. Germline CDR1 and CDR2: SGHVS and FNYEAQ. The DNA of the CDR3 is TGTGCCAGCAGCTCCATAGGACAGGGGAACACTGAAGCTTTCTTT. Amino acids: CASSSIGQGNTEAFF.

The V gene is TRBV28, the J gene TRBJ1-5, with D maybe TRBD1 (5 bases). Germline CDR1 and CDR2: MDHEN and SYDVKM. Trimming removed 8 bases at V and 4 bases at J, with 9 bases between. This CDR3 contains 12 residues. CDR3 in amino acids: CASRRGNQPQHF. The CDR3 coding sequence is TGTGCCAGCCGTCGGGGGAATCAGCCCCAGCATTTT.

The chain employs TRBV5-1 and TRBJ2-7; possibly TRBD1 for D (6 bases). Germline values: CDR1 SGHRS, CDR2 YFSETQ. Trimming shortened V by 9 bases and J by 0 bases, and 31 bases separated the two germline ends. The CDR3 loop spans 19 amino acids. The CDR3: CANGSAWGLSDRSSYEQYF. CDR3 in DNA: TGCGCCAACGGTTCCGCATGGGGTCTGTCTGACAGGTCCTCCTACGAGCAGTACTTC.

The V gene is TRBV2, the J gene TRBJ1-1; TRBD1 matches at 7 bases. Germline CDR1 SNHLY, CDR2 FYNNEI. The CDR3 length is 14 residues. Unmatched junction bases numbered 4, after V lost 6 bases and J lost 0 bases. CDR3 bases: TGTGCCAGCAGGGGACAGACCATGAACACTGAAGCTTTCTTT. This translates into CASRGQTMNTEAFF. Looking up the rest from reference TRBV2 and TRBJ1-1 gives the full variable domain: EPEVTQTPSHQVTQMGQEVILRCVPISNHLYFYWYRQILGQKVEFLVSFYNNEISEKSEIFDDQFSVERPDGSNFTLKIRSTKLEDSAMYFCASRGQTMNTEAFFGQGTRLTVV.

The rearrangement links TRBV10-3 to TRBJ2-3; 15 positions match TRBD2. CDR3 length equals 15 residues. Germline V gene lookup returns CDR1 ENHRY and CDR2 SYGVKD. Trimming removed 6 bases from V and 7 bases from J; junction bases left unmatched: 5. DNA for the CDR3: TGTGCCATCAGAGAGGGACTAGCGGGAGGAAATACGCAGTATTTT. Translated, it gives CAIREGLAGGNTQYF.

The chain employs TRBV11-3 and TRBJ2-1, with TRBD2 matching 7 bases. Germline CDR1 SGHNT, CDR2 YENEEA. Trimming took 0 bases from V and 6 from J; bases not matched to a gene: 11. The CDR3 sequence is 17 residues long. CDR3 DNA: TGTGCCAGCAGCTTAGATGGGTTAGCGGGCGTTAGCAATGAGCAGTTCTTC. It translates to CASSLDGLAGVSNEQFF.

V gene TRBV6-6 combines with J gene TRBJ2-7; 7 bases agree with TRBD1. The CDR3 loop spans 14 amino acids. V trimming: 9 bases; J trimming: 2 bases; junction bases outside the gene matches: 10. Germline V gene lookup returns CDR1 MNHNY and CDR2 SVGAGI (reference sequence). The CDR3 DNA reads as TGTGCCAGTACGGACCGGGACAGCCCCTACGAGCAGTACTTC. It yields the protein CASTDRDSPYEQYF.

This chain links TRBV5-1 with TRBJ2-5, with 7 bases identical to TRBD1. Germline V lookup: CDR1 SGHRS, CDR2 YFSETQ. The ends lost 4 bases at V and 11 bases at J; junction bases unmatched: 14. The CDR3 runs 14 residues. This CDR3 is CASSLGDRVGKQYF. DNA of the CDR3: TGCGCCAGCAGCCTCGGAGACAGGGTGGGTAAGCAGTACTTC.

V gene TRBV2 combines with J gene TRBJ2-5; 13 bases map to TRBD2. This CDR3 region has 15 residues. V dropped 6 bases and J dropped 3; count of bases not matched to a gene: 4. CDR1 and CDR2 from the germline V gene are SNHLY and FYNNEI. CDR3 coding DNA: TGTGCCAGCAGCGTACTAGCGGGAGGGGAAGAGACCCAGTACTTC. Residues: CASSVLAGGEETQYF.

The V and J genes are TRBV6-5 and TRBJ2-7; perhaps TRBD2 as D (5 bases). The length of the CDR3 is 12 residues. The germline V and J ends were trimmed by 6 bases and 3 bases, with 9 bases remaining between them. Germline assignment: CDR1 MNHEY and CDR2 SVGAGI. This chain's CDR3 is CASSPGNYEQYF. In nucleotides, the CDR3 is TGTGCCAGCAGCCCCGGGAACTACGAGCAGTACTTC.

The chain joins TRBV5-1 to TRBJ2-1; 7 bases are shared with TRBD2. CDR1 and CDR2 from the germline V gene are SGHRS and YFSETQ. V lost 0 bases to trimming and J lost 4 bases; unmatched junction nucleotides: 7. CDR3 length: 16 amino acids. DNA for the CDR3: TGCGCCAGCAGCTTGGGGGAGGGGCCCCGATACAATGAGCAGTTCTTC. It specifies CASSLGEGPRYNEQFF.

The rearrangement links TRBV21-1 to TRBJ2-7; the tabulated D call, TRBD1, remains unverified against the DNA. TRBV21-1 is an annotated pseudogene. This CDR3 has 14 residues. The CDR3 sequence is CASSSGTATYEQYF. The CDR3 DNA reads TGTGCCAGCAGCTCCGGGACAGCGACCTACGAGCAGTACTTC.

The chain links TRBV11-2 to TRBJ2-7; 7 nucleotides align to TRBD1. From germline, CDR1 is SGHAT and CDR2 FQNNGV. J was trimmed by 0 bases and V by 6 bases; bases with no gene match: 8. The CDR3 is 15 residues long. CDR3: CASSSTGVSSYEQYF. In DNA form, the CDR3 reads TGTGCCAGCAGTTCTACAGGGGTGAGCTCCTACGAGCAGTACTTC.

The V call is TRBV30, the J call TRBJ1-4, with 8 bases identical to TRBD1. V lost 4 bases to trimming and J lost 5 bases; unmatched junction nucleotides: 3. Germline CDR1 and CDR2: GTSNPN and SVGIG (reference sequence). The CDR3 consists of 13 residues. The CDR3 DNA sequence: TGTGCCTGGAACCAGGGGGCGAATGAAAAACTGTTTTTT. The encoded protein is CAWNQGANEKLFF.

The gene calls are TRBV6-5 and TRBJ2-7; 9 bases are shared with TRBD1. The V gene end was trimmed by 2 bases and the J gene end by 4 bases; junction bases not matched to a gene: 6. The germline CDR1 and CDR2 sequences are MNHEY and SVGAGI. The CDR3 extends over 15 amino acids. CDR3 DNA sequence: TGTGCCAGCAGTTACGCGGGACAGGGAGAATACGAGCAGTACTTC. Its translation is CASSYAGQGEYEQYF.

This chain connects TRBV4-1 to TRBJ2-7; 12 bases fit TRBD2. The CDR3 runs to 20 residues. Trimming removed 4 bases from V and 2 bases from J; junction bases left unmatched: 18. CDR1 MGHRA and CDR2 YSYEKL come from the germline V gene. This CDR3 is CASSLLSPLAGGPGAYEQYF. The CDR3 nucleotides are TGCGCCAGCAGCCTTCTCAGCCCACTAGCGGGAGGCCCGGGGGCCTACGAGCAGTACTTC.